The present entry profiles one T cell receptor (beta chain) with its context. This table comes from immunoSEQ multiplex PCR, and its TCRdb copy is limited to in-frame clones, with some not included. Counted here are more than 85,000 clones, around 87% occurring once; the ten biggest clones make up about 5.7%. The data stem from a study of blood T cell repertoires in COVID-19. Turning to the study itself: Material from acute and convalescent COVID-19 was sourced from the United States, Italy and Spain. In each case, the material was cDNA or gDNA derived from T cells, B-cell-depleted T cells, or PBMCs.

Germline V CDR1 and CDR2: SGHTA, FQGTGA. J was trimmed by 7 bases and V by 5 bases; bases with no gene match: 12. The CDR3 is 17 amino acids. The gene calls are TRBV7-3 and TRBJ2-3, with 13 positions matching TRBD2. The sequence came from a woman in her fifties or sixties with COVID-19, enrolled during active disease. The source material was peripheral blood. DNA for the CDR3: TGTGCCAGCAGCCAAGGGGCCGGGACTAGCGGGGCGAATACGCAGTATTTT. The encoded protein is CASSQGAGTSGANTQYF.